The 9 T cell receptor beta chains below come from one sample, sequenced in a study of blood T cell repertoires in COVID-19. Measured with immunoSEQ multiplex PCR; TCRdb has only the in-frame clones, and not every one. The repertoire holds under 75,000 clones, roughly 80% seen once, with 15% to 20% in the top ten. The material sequenced was peripheral blood. All receptors come from a man aged 70-80 years who had recovered from COVID-19.

The chain recombines TRBV4-2 with TRBJ1-1; 9 bases are a match to TRBD1. V shed 1 base and J 4 bases; nucleotides not matched to a gene: 4. CDR3 size: 15 residues. Germline assignment: CDR1 LGHNA and CDR2 YNFKEQ. The CDR3 region is CASSQGQGESTEAFF. In DNA form, the CDR3 reads TGTGCCAGCAGCCAAGGACAGGGGGAGAGCACTGAAGCTTTCTTT.

This clone was found a few times. The chain uses TRBV5-4 and TRBJ1-2, with unresolved D. Germline loops: CDR1 SGHNT, CDR2 YYREEE (reference sequence). Trimming stripped 0 bases from V and 2 bases from J, with 8 bases between. The CDR3 is 14 amino acids. Here the CDR3 reads CASSLGAANYGYTF. The DNA of the CDR3 is TGTGCCAGCAGCTTGGGGGCAGCCAACTATGGCTACACCTTC.

This clone was recorded once. The chain couples TRBV28 to TRBJ2-7, with 7 bases identical to TRBD1. This CDR3 is built from 13 residues. V was pared by 7 bases and J by 2 bases, with 5 bases of the junction left unmatched. Germline assignment: CDR1 MDHEN and CDR2 SYDVKM. The CDR3 is CASNPGGPYEQYF. The CDR3 DNA is TGTGCCAGCAATCCAGGGGGTCCCTACGAGCAGTACTTC.

The chain couples TRBV7-9 to TRBJ2-1, with 11 bases lining up with TRBD2. The CDR3 is 17 residues long. The V and J ends lost 4 bases and 8 bases, in that order; junction bases with no gene match: 13. The V gene's germline CDR1 is SEHNR and CDR2 FQNEAQ (reference sequence). This CDR3 reads CASSYRTSGPPVDEQFF. The CDR3 DNA reads TGTGCCAGCAGCTACCGGACTAGCGGGCCCCCCGTCGATGAGCAGTTCTTC.

CDR3 sequence: CASSYPGQGHGYTF. CDR3 in DNA: TGTGCCAGTAGTTATCCGGGACAGGGTCATGGCTACACCTTC. The chain is built from TRBV19 and TRBJ1-2; 9 bases map to TRBD1. The V segment lost 5 bases and the J segment 6 bases; nucleotides outside the gene matches: 7. Germline CDR1 reads LNHDA; CDR2 reads SQIVND (reference sequence). The CDR3 has 14 residues.

The chain couples TRBV9 to TRBJ2-1, with TRBD2 identical over 7 bases. Germline V gene lookup returns CDR1 SGDLS and CDR2 YYNGEE. This CDR3 has 14 residues. The V gene end was trimmed by 3 bases and the J gene end by 4 bases; junction bases not matched to a gene: 4. The CDR3 reads CASSGDYEYNEQFF. CDR3 coding DNA: TGTGCCAGCAGCGGGGACTACGAATACAATGAGCAGTTCTTC.

The genes are TRBV5-1 and TRBJ1-2; 9 bases line up with TRBD1. CDR1 is SGHRS, CDR2 YFSETQ, per germline. Unmatched junction bases numbered 8, after V lost 4 bases and J lost 4 bases. The CDR3 runs to 15 residues. As DNA, the CDR3 is TGCGCCAGCAGCACAAGGACAGGGGCCGCCTATGGCTACACCTTC. This translates into CASSTRTGAAYGYTF.

This clone appeared a few times. The chain employs TRBV5-8 and TRBJ1-1, with D maybe TRBD1 (6 bases). The CDR3 sequence is 14 residues long. Germline lookup yields CDR1 SGHTS and CDR2 YDEGEE. Trimming removed 1 base at V and 4 bases at J, with 11 bases between. The CDR3 DNA sequence: TGTGCCAGCAGCTTGACGCGCAGGGGCACTGAAGCTTTCTTT. It codes for CASSLTRRGTEAFF. Combining the CDR3 with reference TRBV5-8 and TRBJ1-1 gives the whole variable domain EAGVTQSPTHLIKTRGQQATLRCSPISGHTSVYWYQQALGLGLQFLLWYDEGEERNRGNFPPRFSGRQFPNYSSELNVNALELEDSALYLCASSLTRRGTEAFFGQGTRLTVV.

The V and J genes are TRBV19 and TRBJ1-1, with D maybe TRBD1 (5 bases). With 6 bases removed from V and 1 base from J, the gap between germline ends came to 12 bases. Germline CDR1 reads LNHDA; CDR2 reads SQIVND (reference sequence). The CDR3 is 14 residues long. CDR3 residues: CASSQSGGNTEAFF. The CDR3 DNA reads as TGTGCCAGTAGCCAGTCCGGGGGGAACACTGAAGCTTTCTTT.